The 9 T cell receptor beta chains below were found in one sample sequenced in a study of blood T cell repertoires in COVID-19 (dated by TCRdb to the early 2020s). Receptor libraries were prepared by the immunoSEQ multiplex PCR assay. TCRdb carries this immuneACCESS record with in-frame sequences only. Its versions omit some clonotypes, under half of them owing to an unresolved V gene in the studies checked, with the rest unexplained. In this sample the table shows roughly 57,000 clones, 70% to 75% of which occur a single time. Clones ranked in the top ten supply about 15% of the sample. The sample taken for sequencing was peripheral blood. These receptors all stem from a woman in her 70s with acute or convalescent COVID-19.

The chain is built from TRBV2 and TRBJ2-1, with 8 bases identical to TRBD2. J gave up 9 bases and V 5 bases, and 9 bases lay outside the gene matches. This CDR3 spans 14 amino acids. The V gene's germline CDR1 is SNHLY and CDR2 FYNNEI. The CDR3: CASSRLASWGEQFF. DNA of the CDR3: TGTGCCAGCAGTAGACTAGCGTCCTGGGGTGAGCAGTTCTTC. The whole variable domain, filled in from reference TRBV2 and TRBJ2-1, reads EPEVTQTPSHQVTQMGQEVILRCVPISNHLYFYWYRQILGQKVEFLVSFYNNEISEKSEIFDDQFSVERPDGSNFTLKIRSTKLEDSAMYFCASSRLASWGEQFFGPGTRLTVL.

This chain uses TRBV3-1 (or the pseudogene TRBV3-2) with TRBJ2-6; D call uncertain. Trimming removed 1 base from V and 2 bases from J, with 6 bases in between. The length of the CDR3 is 15 residues. Germline CDR1 is LGHDT and CDR2 is YNNKEL (reference sequence). In DNA, the CDR3 is TGTGCCAGCAGCCAAGTCTTTGCTGGGGCCAACGTCCTGACTTTC. It specifies CASSQVFAGANVLTF.

V usage is TRBV6-2 or TRBV6-3 and J usage is TRBJ2-2; TRBD1 is a possible D gene (6 bases). The CDR3 has 13 amino acids. Trimming removed 5 bases from V and 6 bases from J, with 10 bases in between. Germline CDR1 reads MNHEY; CDR2 reads SVGEGT. This CDR3 reads CASSPRTAGELFF. DNA for the CDR3: TGTGCCAGCAGTCCCCGGACAGCCGGGGAGCTGTTTTTT.

In nucleotides, the CDR3 is TGTGCCAGCAGTCTCGCCGGCCCGGGGGAGCAGTACGTC. Protein sequence: CASSLAGPGEQYV. This chain links TRBV12-3 or TRBV12-4 with TRBJ2-7, with D possibly matching TRBD2 (5 bases). V was cut by 5 bases and J by 7 bases, with 15 bases left in between. This CDR3 contains 13 residues.

This CDR3 is CASSSPPGGNGNTIYF. DNA of the CDR3: TGTGCCAGCAGCTCTCCCCCGGGAGGTAACGGAAACACCATATATTTT. The chain employs TRBV5-4 and TRBJ1-3; no definite D call. Germline CDR1 SGHNT, CDR2 YYREEE (reference sequence). The V and J ends lost 3 bases and 4 bases respectively, with 17 bases between them. This CDR3 is built from 16 residues.

This clone has only one observation. The chain employs TRBV12-3 or TRBV12-4 and TRBJ1-1; D is unclear. The CDR3 has 13 amino acids. V lost 6 bases to trimming and J lost 0 bases, with 8 bases between them. The CDR3 bases are TGTGCCAGCAGCCCTATCATGAACACTGAAGCTTTCTTT. Translating it yields CASSPIMNTEAFF.

As concerns this clone: The same CDR3 arises from other DNA sequences in this sample as well. The chain recombines TRBV11-2 with TRBJ1-6, with TRBD1 identical over 9 bases. The junction had 1 base not matched to a gene; V was cut back by 0 bases and J by 7 bases. Germline assignment: CDR1 SGHAT and CDR2 FQNNGV. CDR3 length: 15 amino acids. CDR3 region: CASSLETGGNSPLHF. The CDR3 nucleotides are TGTGCCAGCAGCTTAGAGACAGGGGGGAATTCACCCCTCCACTTT. The full variable domain, completed using reference TRBV11-2 and TRBJ1-6, is EAGVAQSPRYKIIEKRQSVAFWCNPISGHATLYWYQQILGQGPKLLIQFQNNGVVDDSQLPKDRFSAERLKGVDSTLKIQPAKLEDSAVYLCASSLETGGNSPLHFGNGTRLTVT.

This chain connects TRBV7-2 to TRBJ1-5; 7 positions agree with TRBD1. With 5 bases clipped from V and 0 bases from J, the junction kept 4 bases outside the gene matches. Germline CDR1 reads SGHTA; CDR2 reads FQGNSA. The CDR3 loop spans 15 amino acids. The CDR3 region has the DNA TGTGCCAGCAGCCGGGGACAGCTTAGCAATCAGCCCCAGCATTTT. This sequence encodes CASSRGQLSNQPQHF.

This chain connects TRBV7-6 to TRBJ1-1, with unresolved D. The CDR3 has 13 residues. Trimming took 5 bases from V and 2 from J, leaving 9 bases between them. Germline CDR1 reads SGHVS; CDR2 reads FNYEAQ. CDR3: CASSPTENTEAFF. CDR3 nucleotides: TGTGCCAGCAGCCCAACAGAAAACACTGAAGCTTTCTTT.